This TCR beta chain was sequenced during a study of cytomegalovirus exposure and HLA in healthy donors. This clone appeared a few times. Its antigen is undetermined. Researchers ran the PCR with 60 Vbeta and 13 Jbeta primers. The method was immunoSEQ multiplex PCR; TCRdb's version includes in-frame clones alone and lacks a portion of them. The sample includes some 130,000 clones, around 76% seen only once; the top ten take approximately 7.2%. The CDR3 totals 15 residues. Germline-derived CDR1 and CDR2 are SGHVS and FQNEAQ. Trimming pared 4 bases from V and 2 bases from J, leaving 11 bases between. Points from the study as a whole: Cytomegalovirus status, reportedly, was diagnosed with high specificity and sensitivity by the classifier. Sequences of the TCR beta chain were said to predict the HLA-A and HLA-B alleles of most subjects accurately. Presence/absence results assume similar sequencing depth per donor, which may not hold.

The V and J genes are TRBV7-8 and TRBJ1-4; no firm D call. This TCR came from a male donor in good health and CMV-seronegative. The sequencing input was PBMCs. The CDR3 coding sequence is TGTGCCAGCAGCTCTAGTCCAGTGACTAATGAAAAACTGTTTTTT. It codes for CASSSSPVTNEKLFF. Combining the CDR3 with reference TRBV7-8 and TRBJ1-4 gives the whole variable domain GAGVSQSPRYKVAKRGQDVALRCDPISGHVSLFWYQQALGQGPEFLTYFQNEAQLDKSGLPSDRFFAERPEGSVSTLKIQRTQQEDSAVYLCASSSSPVTNEKLFFGSGTQLSVL.